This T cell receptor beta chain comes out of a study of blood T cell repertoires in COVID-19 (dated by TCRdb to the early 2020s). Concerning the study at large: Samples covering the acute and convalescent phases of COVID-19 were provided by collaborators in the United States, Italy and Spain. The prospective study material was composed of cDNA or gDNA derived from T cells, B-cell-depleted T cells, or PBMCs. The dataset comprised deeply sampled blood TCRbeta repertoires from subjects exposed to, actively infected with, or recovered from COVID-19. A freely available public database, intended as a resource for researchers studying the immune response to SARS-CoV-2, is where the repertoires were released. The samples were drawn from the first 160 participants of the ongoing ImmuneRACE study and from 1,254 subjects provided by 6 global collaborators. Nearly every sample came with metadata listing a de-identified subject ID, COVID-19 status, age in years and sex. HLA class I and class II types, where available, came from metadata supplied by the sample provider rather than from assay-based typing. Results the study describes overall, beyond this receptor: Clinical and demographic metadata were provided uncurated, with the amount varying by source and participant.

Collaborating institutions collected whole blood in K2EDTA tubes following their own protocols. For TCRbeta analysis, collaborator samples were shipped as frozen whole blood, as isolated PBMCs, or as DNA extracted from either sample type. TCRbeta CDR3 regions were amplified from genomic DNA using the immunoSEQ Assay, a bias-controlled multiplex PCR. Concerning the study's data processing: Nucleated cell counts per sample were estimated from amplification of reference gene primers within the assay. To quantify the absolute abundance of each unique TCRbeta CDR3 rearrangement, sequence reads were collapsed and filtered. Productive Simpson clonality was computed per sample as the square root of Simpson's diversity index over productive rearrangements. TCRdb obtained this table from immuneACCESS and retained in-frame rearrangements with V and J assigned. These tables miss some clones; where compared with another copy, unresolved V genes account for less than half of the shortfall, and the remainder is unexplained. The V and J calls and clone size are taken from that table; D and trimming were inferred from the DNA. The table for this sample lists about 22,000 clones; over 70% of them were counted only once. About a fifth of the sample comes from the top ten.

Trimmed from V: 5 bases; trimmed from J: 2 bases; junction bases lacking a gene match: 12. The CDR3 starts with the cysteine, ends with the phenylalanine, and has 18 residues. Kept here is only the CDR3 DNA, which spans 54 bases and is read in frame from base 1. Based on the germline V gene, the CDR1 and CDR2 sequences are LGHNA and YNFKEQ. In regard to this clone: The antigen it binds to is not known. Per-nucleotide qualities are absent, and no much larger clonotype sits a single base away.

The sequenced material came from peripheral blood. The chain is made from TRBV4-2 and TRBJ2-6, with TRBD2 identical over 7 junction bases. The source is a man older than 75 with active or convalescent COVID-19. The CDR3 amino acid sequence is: CASSTHLEGGTGANVLTF. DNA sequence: TGTGCCAGCAGCACCCATTTGGAGGGAGGGACTGGGGCCAACGTCCTGACTTTC.